Below are 29 T cell receptor beta chains sequenced from a single sample in a study of blood T cells in healthy people across ages. Together with a sample-barcoded 5' primer, a J-beta primer mix was included in a second PCR lasting about 7 to 11 cycles. TCRdb processed the 5' RACE reads anew with MiXCR; each CDR3 protein has one entry. Seen here are hundreds of thousands of distinct CDR3 sequences, over 20% observed once, and the top ten hold approximately 3.6%. The sequenced sample was blood. The receptor source for this set is a man in his 70s in good health.

The rearrangement links TRBV29-1 to TRBJ1-5; possibly TRBD1 for D (5 bases). Per the germline V gene, CDR1 is SQVTM and CDR2 is ANQGSEA. V was cut by 4 bases and J by 2 bases, with 9 bases left in between. CDR3 length: 13 residues. CDR3 loop: CSVAGEGNQPQHF. The CDR3 DNA follows: TGCAGCGTTGCGGGGGAAGGCAATCAGCCCCAGCATTTT.

This clonotype was seen a handful of times. This sequence joins TRBV20-1 and TRBJ2-5; D is undetermined. CDR1 and CDR2 from the germline V gene are DFQATT and SNEGSKA (reference sequence). V gave up 0 bases and J gave up 5 bases, with 13 bases separating them. The CDR3 has 14 residues. The CDR3 loop is CSARDQLSEETQYF. CDR3 sequence (DNA): TGCAGTGCTAGAGATCAGTTAAGTGAGGAGACCCAGTACTTC.

This rearrangement joins TRBV27 to TRBJ2-7, with 8 bases fitting TRBD1. Germline CDR1 is MNHEY and CDR2 is SMNVEV (reference sequence). CDR3 length: 16 residues. The J segment lost 3 bases and the V segment lost 6 bases, leaving 13 bases of the junction unmatched. Written as DNA, the CDR3 is TGTGCCAGCAGCCGACAGGGGCCTCGATTAAACTACGAGCAGTACTTC. This codes for CASSRQGPRLNYEQYF.

In this sample, this clonotype turned up many times. CDR3 nucleotides: TGTGCCAGCAGCTTAGTGGGACAGGGGGGTCACGAGCAGTACTTC. Its translation is CASSLVGQGGHEQYF. The V call is TRBV11-2, the J call TRBJ2-5; 11 bases line up with TRBD1. Judging by the DNA end, TRBJ2-7 fits better; the J call may be wrong. The CDR3 length is 15 residues. Germline CDR1 and CDR2: SGHAT and FQNNGV.

This chain joins TRBV20-1 and TRBJ2-6; D is unresolved. The ends were cut back, 6 bases at V and 2 bases at J, with 2 bases in the middle. This CDR3 is built from 11 residues. Germline lookup yields CDR1 DFQATT and CDR2 SNEGSKA (reference sequence). In nucleotides, the CDR3 is TGCAGTGCCCCTGGGGCCAACGTCCTGACTTTC. Its protein is CSAPGANVLTF.

The sample holds many counts of this clonotype. The chain has TRBV20-1 and TRBJ1-4; D call uncertain. Germline V lookup: CDR1 DFQATT, CDR2 SNEGSKA (reference sequence). This CDR3 is built from 16 residues. The V and J ends lost 0 bases and 2 bases respectively, with 13 bases between them. CDR3 region: CSARDGGRKTNEKLFF. CDR3 coding DNA: TGCAGTGCTAGAGACGGAGGGAGAAAGACTAATGAAAAACTGTTTTTT.

The CDR3 DNA reads as TGTGCCAGCAGCATTTATAGCGGTAGCTCCTACAATGAGCAGTTCTTC. It codes for CASSIYSGSSYNEQFF. The chain joins TRBV21-1 to TRBJ2-1; the table calls TRBD2, which could not be checked here. TRBV21-1 is recorded as a pseudogene. This CDR3 has 16 residues.

The chain links TRBV5-1 to TRBJ2-7; a possible D gene is TRBD1 (6 bases). V dropped 4 bases and J dropped 3 bases, with 17 bases sitting between them. The CDR3 is 15 amino acids. Looked up from germline, CDR1 is SGHRS and CDR2 is YFSETQ. The chain's CDR3 is CASSRAHRDNYEQYF. CDR3 nucleotides: TGCGCCAGCAGCAGGGCGCACCGGGACAACTACGAGCAGTACTTC.

This chain links TRBV12-3 or TRBV12-4 with TRBJ1-5; a possible D gene is TRBD1 (6 bases). The CDR3 totals 15 residues. Trimming pared 5 bases from V and 6 bases from J, leaving 17 bases between. The CDR3 DNA is TGTGCCAGCAGTCCCCCCGGGGGGCTGAGTCAGCCCCAGCATTTT. Amino acids: CASSPPGGLSQPQHF.

V gene TRBV20-1 combines with J gene TRBJ2-4, with TRBD2 matching 8 bases. Germline V CDR1 and CDR2: DFQATT, SNEGSKA (reference sequence). V trimming: 2 bases; J trimming: 3 bases; junction bases outside the gene matches: 6. The CDR3 spans 15 residues. For the CDR3, the DNA is TGCAGTGCTAGATGGAGCGGGAGTGTCAAAAACATTCAGTACTTC. Amino acids: CSARWSGSVKNIQYF.

In its sample, this clonotype was seen a few times. The gene calls are TRBV20-1 and TRBJ2-4, with 7 bases that match TRBD2. V was clipped by 1 base and J by 9 bases; unmatched bases: 6. The germline V gene encodes CDR1 DFQATT and CDR2 SNEGSKA (reference sequence). The length of the CDR3 is 13 residues. CDR3 region: CSARAASGSIQYF. CDR3 coding DNA: TGCAGTGCTAGAGCGGCTAGCGGAAGCATTCAGTACTTC.

This chain uses TRBV14 with TRBJ2-3; 7 nucleotides align to TRBD2. This CDR3 region has 16 residues. Germline V gene data show CDR1 as SGHDN and CDR2 as FVKESK. The J segment lost 6 bases and the V segment lost 8 bases, leaving 17 bases of the junction unmatched. The CDR3 is CASPLGRGNPRDTQYF. CDR3 DNA sequence: TGTGCCAGCCCCCTAGGGCGGGGGAACCCGAGGGATACGCAGTATTTT.

The rearrangement uses TRBV28 and TRBJ2-5; possible D gene TRBD1, 6 bases. CDR1 is MDHEN and CDR2 is SYDVKM in the germline V gene. There are 12 residues in the CDR3. The V end lost 9 bases, the J end lost 1 base, and 9 bases lay between the germline ends. The CDR3 here is CASVGAQETQYF. The CDR3 DNA sequence: TGTGCCAGTGTGGGGGCCCAAGAGACCCAGTACTTC.

There are a few counts of this clonotype. The chain links TRBV7-9 to TRBJ1-4; D gene uncertain. The CDR3 has 14 residues. The ends were cut back, 1 base at V and 7 bases at J, with 10 bases in the middle. The germline V gene encodes CDR1 SEHNR and CDR2 FQNEAQ (reference sequence). In DNA, the CDR3 is TGTGCCAGCAGCTTAGTGCTTGAGGGTGAAAAACTGTTTTTT. Encoded protein: CASSLVLEGEKLFF.

To note about this clonotype: Possible read error: a much larger clone is one base away. V is TRBV29-1 and J is TRBJ1-2; the D gene is possibly TRBD1 (6 bases). CDR1 and CDR2 from the germline V gene are SQVTM and ANQGSEA. Trimming stripped 5 bases from V and 4 bases from J, with 14 bases between. The CDR3 sequence is 13 residues long. The CDR3 DNA is TGCAGCGTTCAAGGACAGACTACCTATGGCTACACCTTC. The encoded protein is CSVQGQTTYGYTF.

The rearrangement uses TRBV2 and TRBJ2-3; the match to TRBD2 covers 10 bases. Trimming took 6 bases from V and 8 from J; bases not matched to a gene: 14. This CDR3 is built from 16 residues. CDR1 is SNHLY, CDR2 FYNNEI, per germline. The CDR3 protein is CASSVLGSSGSPTQYF. The CDR3 DNA reads TGTGCCAGCAGCGTCTTGGGGTCTAGCGGGAGCCCTACGCAGTATTTT.

This clonotype was found a few times. V and J are TRBV10-1 and TRBJ2-1; D is unresolved. The germline V gene has CDR1 WNHNN and CDR2 SYGVQD (reference sequence). The V and J ends lost 6 bases and 2 bases respectively, with 11 bases between them. This CDR3 comprises 14 residues. CDR3 sequence (DNA): TGCGCCAGCAGCTTGGGTAACACCTACAATGAGCAGTTCTTC. Amino acids: CASSLGNTYNEQFF.

In this sample, this clonotype turned up a few times. The V call is TRBV12-3 or TRBV12-4, the J call TRBJ2-3; D is possibly TRBD2 (6 bases). The CDR3 spans 16 residues. Trimming left V 5 bases short and J 2 bases short, with 17 bases between. Written as DNA, the CDR3 is TGTGCCAGCAGTCTCGTAGAGAGGCGGGACACAGATACGCAGTATTTT. It translates to CASSLVERRDTDTQYF.

This sequence joins TRBV20-1 and TRBJ1-1; weak D call: TRBD1 (5 bases). CDR1 and CDR2 from the germline V gene are DFQATT and SNEGSKA (reference sequence). The CDR3 loop spans 15 amino acids. Trimming left V 2 bases short and J 3 bases short, with 16 bases between. DNA of the CDR3: TGCAGTGCTAGATGGCAGGGAAAGAGCGACACTGAAGCTTTCTTT. As protein: CSARWQGKSDTEAFF.

The chain is built from TRBV6-1 and TRBJ1-6, with 7 bases identical to TRBD1. With 4 bases clipped from V and 8 bases from J, the junction kept 5 bases outside the gene matches. This CDR3 comprises 14 residues. Germline CDR1 reads MNHNS; CDR2 reads SASEGT. CDR3 sequence (DNA): TGTGCCAGCAGTGGAGGGGGCGATTATTCACCCCTCCACTTT. It yields the protein CASSGGGDYSPLHF.

In regard to this clonotype: Germline and junction disagree at one end, which may indicate a read error. The J gene is TRBJ2-5, the V gene TRBV7-2, with D perhaps TRBD1 or TRBD2 (6 bases each). The closer fit of TRBJ2-1 to the DNA end suggests the J call may be wrong. The CDR3 is 15 residues long. Germline V gene lookup returns CDR1 SGHTA and CDR2 FQGNSA. The CDR3 here is CASSLEEGGYHEQFF. The CDR3 DNA is TGTGCCAGCAGCTTAGAAGAGGGGGGCTACCATGAGCAGTTCTTC.

In this sample, this clonotype turned up a few times. The V call is TRBV20-1, the J call TRBJ2-3, with D perhaps being TRBD1 or TRBD2 (5 bases each). The germline V and J ends were trimmed by 0 bases and 2 bases, with 9 bases remaining between them. Germline-derived CDR1 and CDR2 are DFQATT and SNEGSKA (reference sequence). The CDR3 runs 14 residues. The DNA for the CDR3 is TGCAGTGCTAGAGATATGGGGGACACAGATACGCAGTATTTT. This gives the protein CSARDMGDTDTQYF.

This clonotype occurred many times. The chain uses TRBV10-3 and TRBJ2-1; 8 bases align to TRBD1. The junction had 7 bases not matched to a gene; V was cut back by 10 bases and J by 5 bases. Per germline, CDR1 ENHRY and CDR2 SYGVKD. There are 13 residues in the CDR3. CDR3 DNA: TGTGCCAGCGACAGGGGTCGGAACAATGAGCAGTTCTTC. Its translation is CASDRGRNNEQFF.

The sample holds one count of this clonotype. The V and J genes are TRBV20-1 and TRBJ2-2, with 9 bases fitting TRBD2. With 1 base clipped from V and 4 bases from J, the junction kept 4 bases outside the gene matches. Germline loops: CDR1 DFQATT, CDR2 SNEGSKA (reference sequence). This CDR3 has 15 residues. The CDR3 sequence is CSARVSGRSTGELFF. CDR3 bases: TGCAGTGCTAGAGTTAGCGGGAGAAGCACCGGGGAGCTGTTTTTT.

The rearrangement links TRBV5-6 to TRBJ2-5; D perhaps matches TRBD2 (5 bases). Germline V gives CDR1 SGHDT, CDR2 YYEEEE. Between the trimmed V and J ends, which lost 1 base and 5 bases, there was a span of 12 bases. The CDR3 contains 14 residues. CDR3 protein: CASSLNGNAETQYF. The CDR3 DNA is TGTGCCAGCAGCTTGAACGGGAATGCGGAGACCCAGTACTTC.

This clonotype was seen many times. This rearrangement joins TRBV20-1 to TRBJ2-1; 7 nucleotides align to TRBD1. Germline CDR1 DFQATT, CDR2 SNEGSKA (reference sequence). Trimming cost V 3 bases and J 3 bases; bases outside gene matches: 5. The CDR3 runs to 14 residues. CDR3 in DNA: TGCAGTGCTAGTAGGGGACAGAGCTACAATGAGCAGTTCTTC. Translating it yields CSASRGQSYNEQFF.

The V gene is TRBV4-3, the J gene TRBJ2-3; 7 nucleotides match TRBD2. The V gene end was trimmed by 5 bases and the J gene end by 4 bases; junction bases not matched to a gene: 6. The CDR3 totals 14 residues. CDR1 LGHNA and CDR2 YSLEER come from the germline V gene. For the CDR3, the DNA is TGCGCCAGCAGCTCCCGGGGAGGGGCAGATACGCAGTATTTT. It translates to CASSSRGGADTQYF.

This clonotype was found many times. The chain recombines TRBV29-1 with TRBJ2-5; either TRBD1 or TRBD2 may supply D (5 bases each). TRBJ2-1 matches the DNA end more closely, so the J call is doubtful. CDR3 length equals 14 residues. Per the germline V gene, CDR1 is SQVTM and CDR2 is ANQGSEA. This CDR3 is CSVIRDAGPNEQFF. In DNA form, the CDR3 reads TGCAGCGTTATCCGGGACGCAGGACCCAATGAGCAGTTCTTC.

This rearrangement joins TRBV7-2 to TRBJ2-1, with 11 bases matching TRBD2. The tail of the sequence fits TRBJ2-7 better, so the J call may be wrong. Germline V lookup: CDR1 SGHTA, CDR2 FQGNSA. There are 14 residues in the CDR3. The CDR3, as DNA: TGTGCCAGCAACATTAGCGGGAGGGTGTCCGAGCAGTACTTC. Translation: CASNISGRVSEQYF.